Listed below are T cell receptor beta chains from one sample, sequenced in a study of T cells after yellow fever vaccination. MiXCR, applied by TCRdb to the 5' RACE reads, yields one record per CDR3 protein. The data contain 300,000 to 350,000 distinct CDR3 sequences, around 10% of them singletons. The input for sequencing was CD4+ T cells sorted from PBMCs, taken 45 days after the yellow fever booster vaccination. These receptor sequences come from a man between 18 and 29 years old who received the YFV17D yellow fever vaccine. CDR3s include the opening cysteine and the closing phenylalanine or tryptophan. The order of the fields is CDR3 length, V gene, J gene, D gene, clone size, CDR3 protein, CDR3 DNA. The D gene is left open where the match is weak. Size tells how often a clone was seen (once, few, many) or the class of an expanded clone, and some rows leave it out.

len: 13; v_gene: TRBV5-1; j_gene: TRBJ2-3; d_gene: NA; abundance: few; CDR3aa: CASTTAATDTQYF; CDR3nt: TGCGCCAGCACCACAGCGGCCACAGATACGCAGTATTTT
len: 17; v_gene: TRBV6-5; j_gene: TRBJ1-6; d_gene: NA; abundance: few; CDR3aa: CASSYSRPGTGDSPLHF; CDR3nt: TGTGCCAGCAGTTACTCCCGTCCGGGTACAGGCGACTCACCCCTCCACTTT
len: 15; v_gene: TRBV6-6; j_gene: TRBJ2-2; d_gene: NA; abundance: many; CDR3aa: CASSLNRGGTGELFF; CDR3nt: TGTGCCAGCAGTCTAAACAGGGGGGGAACCGGGGAGCTGTTTTTT
len: 12; v_gene: TRBV6-1; j_gene: TRBJ1-2; d_gene: NA; abundance: NA; CDR3aa: CASSEYTYGYTF; CDR3nt: TGTGCCAGCAGTGAATACACCTATGGCTACACCTTC
len: 18; v_gene: TRBV6-2/TRBV6-3; j_gene: TRBJ1-3; d_gene: NA; abundance: few; CDR3aa: CASTAERWEGNSGNTIYF; CDR3nt: TGTGCCAGCACCGCGGAGAGGTGGGAAGGCAACTCTGGAAACACCATATATTTT
len: 14; v_gene: TRBV5-6; j_gene: TRBJ1-5; d_gene: NA; abundance: many; CDR3aa: CASILATGNQPQHF; CDR3nt: TGTGCCAGCATCCTCGCAACGGGGAATCAGCCCCAGCATTTT
len: 19; v_gene: TRBV27; j_gene: TRBJ1-6; d_gene: TRBD1; abundance: NA; CDR3aa: CASSVAQGRGHWDNSPLHF; CDR3nt: TGTGCCAGCAGTGTTGCACAGGGGCGGGGGCATTGGGATAATTCACCCCTCCACTTT
len: 14; v_gene: TRBV7-6; j_gene: TRBJ1-1; d_gene: NA; abundance: NA; CDR3aa: CASSLDISNTEAFF; CDR3nt: TGTGCCAGCAGCTTAGACATTTCGAACACTGAAGCTTTCTTT
len: 15; v_gene: TRBV7-2; j_gene: TRBJ1-1; d_gene: TRBD1; abundance: few; CDR3aa: CASGKDRGRDTEAFF; CDR3nt: TGTGCCAGCGGCAAAGACAGGGGGCGCGACACTGAAGCTTTCTTT
len: 16; v_gene: TRBV5-1; j_gene: TRBJ1-4; d_gene: NA; abundance: few; CDR3aa: CASSLATGPTNEKLFF; CDR3nt: TGCGCCAGCAGCTTGGCCACGGGGCCAACTAATGAAAAACTGTTTTTT
len: 13; v_gene: TRBV20-1; j_gene: TRBJ1-2; d_gene: NA; abundance: NA; CDR3aa: CSARQDGNYGYTF; CDR3nt: TGCAGTGCTAGACAGGACGGGAACTATGGCTACACCTTC
len: 17; v_gene: TRBV7-3; j_gene: TRBJ2-2; d_gene: TRBD1; abundance: few; CDR3aa: CASSPTGGRYYTGELFF; CDR3nt: TGTGCCAGCAGCCCGACAGGGGGCCGGTATTACACCGGGGAGCTGTTTTTT
len: 16; v_gene: TRBV7-2; j_gene: TRBJ1-2; d_gene: NA; abundance: many; CDR3aa: CASSFAGRGNNYGYTF; CDR3nt: TGTGCCAGCAGCTTTGCTGGGAGGGGTAATAACTATGGCTACACCTTC
len: 12; v_gene: TRBV7-2; j_gene: TRBJ2-1; d_gene: NA; abundance: few; CDR3aa: CASSGRDREQFF; CDR3nt: TGTGCCAGCAGCGGGAGAGACCGGGAGCAGTTCTTC
len: 14; v_gene: TRBV7-2; j_gene: TRBJ2-5; d_gene: TRBD2; abundance: few; CDR3aa: CASSPGLVQETQYF; CDR3nt: TGTGCCAGCAGCCCCGGACTAGTGCAAGAGACCCAGTACTTC
len: 15; v_gene: TRBV7-3; j_gene: TRBJ1-2; d_gene: TRBD1; abundance: many; CDR3aa: CASSPRSGTGVGYTF; CDR3nt: TGTGCCAGCAGCCCGAGAAGCGGGACAGGGGTGGGCTACACCTTC
len: 14; v_gene: TRBV5-1; j_gene: TRBJ2-3; d_gene: NA; abundance: few; CDR3aa: CASRWEHSTDTQYF; CDR3nt: TGCGCCAGCAGATGGGAACATAGCACAGATACGCAGTATTTT
len: 13; v_gene: TRBV11-2; j_gene: TRBJ1-6; d_gene: NA; abundance: few; CDR3aa: CASSLGSSSPLHF; CDR3nt: TGTGCCAGCAGCTTAGGATCTAGTTCACCCCTCCACTTT
len: 17; v_gene: TRBV5-4; j_gene: TRBJ2-1; d_gene: TRBD2; abundance: NA; CDR3aa: CASSLAIYGGAGDEQFF; CDR3nt: TGTGCCAGCAGCTTGGCAATTTACGGGGGGGCCGGGGATGAGCAGTTCTTC
len: 14; v_gene: TRBV20-1; j_gene: TRBJ2-3; d_gene: NA; abundance: NA; CDR3aa: CSAIIQGVTDTQYF; CDR3nt: TGCAGTGCTATTATCCAGGGTGTTACAGATACGCAGTATTTT
len: 15; v_gene: TRBV7-2; j_gene: TRBJ2-7; d_gene: TRBD2; abundance: NA; CDR3aa: CASSRSGGASPEQYF; CDR3nt: TGTGCCAGCAGCCGAAGCGGGGGGGCCTCTCCCGAGCAGTACTTC
len: 16; v_gene: TRBV12-3/TRBV12-4; j_gene: TRBJ2-4; d_gene: TRBD2; abundance: few; CDR3aa: CASSSRGGRPKNIQYF; CDR3nt: TGTGCCAGCAGTTCCCGGGGGGGGCGCCCCAAAAACATTCAGTACTTC
len: 15; v_gene: TRBV20-1; j_gene: TRBJ2-3; d_gene: TRBD2; abundance: few; CDR3aa: CSARDNRGGPYTQYF; CDR3nt: TGCAGTGCTAGAGATAATCGGGGGGGCCCGTATACGCAGTATTTT
len: 16; v_gene: TRBV18; j_gene: TRBJ1-2; d_gene: TRBD1; abundance: once; CDR3aa: CASSPVQGASLSGYTF; CDR3nt: TGTGCCAGCTCACCTGTACAGGGGGCGTCCCTATCTGGCTACACCTTC
len: 15; v_gene: TRBV7-2; j_gene: TRBJ2-1; d_gene: TRBD1; abundance: NA; CDR3aa: CASSLQQGGYNEQFF; CDR3nt: TGTGCCAGCAGCTTACAACAGGGGGGCTACAATGAGCAGTTCTTC
len: 13; v_gene: TRBV5-1; j_gene: TRBJ2-1; d_gene: TRBD1; abundance: many; CDR3aa: CASSHGQGYEQFF; CDR3nt: TGCGCCAGCAGCCACGGACAGGGGTATGAGCAGTTCTTC
len: 16; v_gene: TRBV3-1; j_gene: TRBJ1-3; d_gene: NA; abundance: few; CDR3aa: CASSQVFFFSGNTIYF; CDR3nt: TGTGCCAGCAGCCAAGTTTTTTTCTTCTCTGGAAACACCATATATTTT
len: 16; v_gene: TRBV9; j_gene: TRBJ1-1; d_gene: NA; abundance: NA; CDR3aa: CASSALGGQENTEAFF; CDR3nt: TGTGCCAGCAGCGCCCTCGGGGGGCAAGAGAACACTGAAGCTTTCTTT
len: 14; v_gene: TRBV10-1; j_gene: TRBJ2-7; d_gene: TRBD1; abundance: few; CDR3aa: CASSPGQASNEQYF; CDR3nt: TGCGCCAGCAGTCCGGGACAGGCCTCGAACGAGCAGTACTTC
len: 12; v_gene: TRBV29-1; j_gene: TRBJ1-6; d_gene: NA; abundance: few; CDR3aa: CGVGGRNSPLHF; CDR3nt: TGCGGTGTTGGCGGACGGAACTCACCCCTCCACTTT
len: 18; v_gene: TRBV10-3; j_gene: TRBJ2-3; d_gene: TRBD2; abundance: few; CDR3aa: CAIRSGLAGGRSQDTQYF; CDR3nt: TGTGCCATCAGATCGGGACTAGCGGGGGGCCGGTCACAAGATACGCAGTATTTT
len: 13; v_gene: TRBV9; j_gene: TRBJ2-1; d_gene: NA; abundance: NA; CDR3aa: CASSVGGGMEQFF; CDR3nt: TGTGCCAGCAGCGTAGGCGGGGGCATGGAGCAGTTCTTC
len: 13; v_gene: TRBV12-3/TRBV12-4; j_gene: TRBJ1-2; d_gene: TRBD1; abundance: few; CDR3aa: CASSLRQGNGYTF; CDR3nt: TGTGCCAGCAGCCTCCGACAGGGTAATGGCTACACCTTC
len: 15; v_gene: TRBV12-3/TRBV12-4; j_gene: TRBJ2-7; d_gene: TRBD1; abundance: many; CDR3aa: CASSSAGTGFNEQYF; CDR3nt: TGTGCCAGCAGTTCCGCCGGGACAGGGTTCAACGAGCAGTACTTC
len: 14; v_gene: TRBV7-2; j_gene: TRBJ2-7; d_gene: NA; abundance: many; CDR3aa: CASSSPGGGYEQYF; CDR3nt: TGTGCCAGCAGCTCCCCCGGCGGCGGCTACGAGCAGTACTTC
len: 12; v_gene: TRBV6-2/TRBV6-3; j_gene: TRBJ2-7; d_gene: NA; abundance: few; CDR3aa: CASSYPPYEQYF; CDR3nt: TGTGCCAGCAGTTACCCCCCCTACGAGCAGTACTTC
len: 15; v_gene: TRBV7-2; j_gene: TRBJ2-2; d_gene: NA; abundance: few; CDR3aa: CASSLGTAYAGELFF; CDR3nt: TGTGCCAGCAGCCTTGGGACTGCTTATGCCGGGGAGCTGTTTTTT